These 11 T cell receptor beta chains originate from one sample sequenced in a study of T cells in Graves' hyperthyroidism and ophthalmopathy. Amplification of TCR beta CDR3 regions used RNA as the template. TCR CDR3 regions were first amplified by RT-PCR with HTBI primers. MiXCR was run by TCRdb on the multiplex PCR reads, yielding one entry per CDR3 protein. The sample yields 450,000 to 600,000 distinct CDR3 sequences, just under 20% seen once. The source material was blood. The source is a man in his forties with Graves' ophthalmopathy.

This chain uses TRBV15 with TRBJ2-1, with TRBD1 as a possible D gene (5 bases). Germline V lookup: CDR1 LNHNV, CDR2 YYDKDF (reference sequence). CDR3 length equals 15 residues. Trimming removed 0 bases from V and 8 bases from J, with 14 bases in between. The CDR3 DNA reads TGTGCCACCAGCAGAGATCCAACAGGACACGATGAGCAGTTCTTC. Protein product: CATSRDPTGHDEQFF.

This clonotype was counted at least ten times. The V call is TRBV6-2 or TRBV6-3, the J call TRBJ2-7, with a weak D call TRBD2 (7 bases). This CDR3 spans 16 amino acids. V was clipped by 2 bases and J by 0 bases, with 14 bases between them. CDR1 is MNHEY, CDR2 SVGEGT, per germline. As DNA, the CDR3 is TGTGCCAGCAGTTACAGCGTGGCGGGGGCCTCCTACGAGCAGTACTTC. This gives the protein CASSYSVAGASYEQYF.

This clonotype showed up just a few times. J is TRBJ2-1 and V is TRBV20-1, with D tentatively TRBD2 (6 bases). V was pared by 3 bases and J by 4 bases, with 10 bases between. In germline, CDR1 is DFQATT, CDR2 SNEGSKA (reference sequence). The CDR3 spans 13 residues. CDR3 protein: CSASGSPYNEQFF. The CDR3 nucleotides are TGCAGTGCTAGCGGGAGCCCGTACAATGAGCAGTTCTTC.

This clonotype was counted only a few times. V and J are TRBV5-5 and TRBJ2-3; TRBD2 is a possible D gene (5 bases). CDR1 is SGHKS, CDR2 YYEKEE, per germline (reference sequence). The CDR3 length is 11 residues. Trimming stripped 1 base from V and 13 bases from J, with 10 bases between. This CDR3 reads CASSLRGEEYF. CDR3 coding DNA: TGTGCCAGCAGCTTGCGGGGTGAGGAGTATTTT.

The rearrangement uses TRBV7-9 and TRBJ2-3; the D gene is possibly TRBD1 (5 bases). Germline V gives CDR1 SEHNR, CDR2 FQNEAQ (reference sequence). V gave up 5 bases and J gave up 9 bases, with 12 bases separating them. The CDR3 is 12 residues long. The chain's CDR3 is CASSRSKGTQYF. In DNA, the CDR3 is TGTGCCAGCAGCCGGTCCAAGGGGACGCAGTATTTT.

This clonotype was detected many times. The CDR3 coding sequence is TGTGCCAGCAGCTTAGGCGCAGGGGGAGATACGCAGTATTTT. Translated: CASSLGAGGDTQYF. The chain is built from TRBV11-2 and TRBJ2-3; 7 bases line up with TRBD1. Per germline, CDR1 SGHAT and CDR2 FQNNGV. Germline trimming cut 1 base from V and 5 bases from J; bases unmatched to any gene: 3. CDR3 size: 14 residues.

This clonotype was detected many times. The J gene is TRBJ2-1, the V gene TRBV11-2; 8 bases map to TRBD2. Germline V gene data show CDR1 as SGHAT and CDR2 as FQNNGV. The CDR3 has 16 residues. Unmatched junction bases numbered 15, after V lost 7 bases and J lost 7 bases. The CDR3 region has the DNA TGTGCCAGCACCAACCCCTGGGAGCGGGGGAGTAATGAGCAGTTCTTC. It is translated as CASTNPWERGSNEQFF.

At least ten counts were recorded for this clonotype. J is TRBJ2-3 and V is TRBV3-1, with 10 positions matching TRBD2. The trim removed 3 bases at V and 2 bases at J, leaving 5 bases unmatched. The CDR3 is 16 residues long. Per germline, CDR1 LGHDT and CDR2 YNNKEL (reference sequence). CDR3 sequence reads: CASSHRTSGPTDTQYF. The DNA for the CDR3 is TGTGCCAGCAGCCATAGGACTAGCGGCCCCACAGATACGCAGTATTTT.

This clonotype was picked up many times. This chain links TRBV6-2 or TRBV6-3 with TRBJ2-2; 7 positions match TRBD2. Germline CDR1 reads MNHEY; CDR2 reads SVGEGT. The junction had 8 bases not matched to a gene; V was cut back by 4 bases and J by 6 bases. The CDR3 consists of 15 residues. The CDR3 loop is CASSSGLVRAGELFF. For the CDR3, the DNA is TGTGCCAGCAGTTCCGGACTAGTACGAGCCGGGGAGCTGTTTTTT.

CDR3 amino acids: CASSQDRILNTEAFF. CDR3 in DNA: TGTGCCAGCAGCCAAGATCGCATCCTGAACACTGAAGCTTTCTTT. The genes are TRBV14 and TRBJ1-1; D unresolved. Trimming took off 0 bases at V and 0 bases at J, with 8 bases between the two ends. The germline V gene encodes CDR1 SGHDN and CDR2 FVKESK. The CDR3 totals 15 residues.

V and J are TRBV20-1 and TRBJ2-7; tentatively, D is TRBD1 (6 bases). Trimming left V 3 bases short and J 5 bases short, with 14 bases between. Germline values: CDR1 DFQATT, CDR2 SNEGSKA (reference sequence). CDR3 length equals 13 residues. The CDR3 DNA is TGCAGTGCTAGCCGACAGGTTCTTAACGAGCAGTACTTC. It is translated as CSASRQVLNEQYF.